This record covers a single TCR beta chain. This clonotype was counted ten times or more. The antigen it recognizes is unknown. Base qualities are not at hand, and no much larger clone is one base apart. Instrument used: Illumina NovaSeq 6000. cDNA libraries for TCRalpha and TCRbeta were prepared by 5'RACE using constant-segment primers, with sample barcodes and unique molecular identifiers added. RNA was extracted from every sample with Trizol reagent. The libraries were amplified in two PCR steps, and the second step added a second sample barcode and Illumina TruSeq adapters. The libraries were sequenced on an Illumina NovaSeq using 2 x 150 bp paired-end reads. On the study's bioinformatics: The reads were demultiplexed and collapsed into UMI-guided consensus sequences using migec v1.2.7. Using mixcr v2.1.11, the UMI consensuses were aligned to TRA and TRB V and J templates and assembled into clonotypes. A clonotype was counted as expanded or contracted only when both edgeR and NoisET called the clonotype significant, with the noise models trained on biological replicates. For edgeR calls, the thresholds were a false discovery rate-adjusted p below 0.01 and a log2 fold-change of 1. As an exploratory analysis of dynamics, max-normalized trajectories of the 1000 most abundant clonotypes were examined with PCA combined with hierarchical clustering. Separately sequenced CD4+ and CD8+ repertoires were used to assign the CD4 or CD8 phenotype of responding clones. TCRdb reworked the public reads: Q25 trimming with fastp, MiXCR clone assembly, productive beta chains retained. One record per CDR3 amino acid sequence lists the most common genes and DNA. The V and J calls reflect TCRdb's pipeline rather than the authors' work. The sample contains some 340,000 distinct CDR3 sequences, 10% to 15% of them found a single time. The ten most abundant clones make up about a fifth of the sample.

The data were obtained in a study of T-cell memory formation after mild COVID-19 (dated by TCRdb to about 2021). Background on the whole study: TCR sequence clusters from the two donors were found to be largely donor specific. In two donors, T-cell clones that expanded and contracted after mild COVID-19 were tracked by sequencing TCRalpha and TCRbeta repertoires over time. Two young, previously healthy adult volunteers, one female and one male, were included in the cohort.

Ficoll-Paque density gradient centrifugation was the method used to isolate PBMCs. Findings and caveats that apply to the study as a whole: Balanced CD4/CD8 phenotypes were observed for clones contracting from day 15 to 85, whereas a bias towards CD4+ was observed for a second wave of clones expanding from day 15 to 37. Some responding clones were found in pre-infection memory, which suggests that pre-existing cross-reactive memory T cells took part in the SARS-CoV-2 response. Only a couple of mild cases were covered in the study, and larger cohorts including severe cases with pre-infection samples were considered necessary. SARS-CoV-2 specificity of the second-wave clones peaking on day 37 was not confirmed. Contracting CD4+ clones were found mainly in CM and EM memory subsets, while CD8+ clones were enriched in EMRA.

V is pruned by 8 bases and J by 7 bases, leaving 10 bases of the junction without a gene match. The CDR3 sequence holds 14 residues, the cysteine and phenylalanine included. The kept DNA is CDR3 alone, 42 bases in frame from the first base. According to the germline V gene (reference sequence), CDR1 reads DFQATT and CDR2 reads SNEGSKA. The receptor chain draws on TRBV20-1 and TRBJ2-5; TRBD2 fits 13 bases in the junction. Sequenced sample: PBMCs or a T cell subset sorted from them (not recorded which). The TCR sequence derives from a young man who had mild COVID-19 (a few samples of this study predate the infection). The sample titles of this study are shuffled in the database, so cell type and time point are left out; the donor was told from shared clones. CDR3 loop: CSTEPGLAGRTQYF. In nucleotides, the sequence is TGCAGTACCGAACCGGGACTAGCGGGGAGGACCCAGTACTTC.